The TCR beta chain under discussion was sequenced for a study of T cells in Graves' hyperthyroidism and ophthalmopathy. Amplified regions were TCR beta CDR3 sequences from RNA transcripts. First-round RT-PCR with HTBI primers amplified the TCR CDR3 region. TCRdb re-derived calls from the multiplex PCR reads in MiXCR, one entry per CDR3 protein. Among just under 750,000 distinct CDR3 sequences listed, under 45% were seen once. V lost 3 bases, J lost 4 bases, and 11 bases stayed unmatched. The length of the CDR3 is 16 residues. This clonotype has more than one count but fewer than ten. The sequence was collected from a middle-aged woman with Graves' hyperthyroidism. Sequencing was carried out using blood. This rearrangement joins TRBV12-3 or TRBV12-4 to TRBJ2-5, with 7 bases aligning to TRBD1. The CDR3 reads CASSLGTGVSGETQYF. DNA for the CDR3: TGTGCCAGCAGTTTGGGTACAGGGGTTTCGGGAGAGACCCAGTACTTC.